The rows below give T cell receptor beta chains drawn from one sample of a study of cytomegalovirus exposure and HLA in healthy donors. Generated by immunoSEQ multiplex PCR, the TCRdb table keeps only in-frame clones and is missing some. The data hold 200,000 to 250,000 clones, with 80% to 85% observed a single time. Sequencing was performed on PBMCs. Receptor source: a woman aged 25 to 45 in good health and CMV-seropositive. Both conserved end residues are part of each CDR3. The order of the fields is V gene, J gene, clone size, D gene, CDR3 DNA, CDR3 protein. The D gene is left open where the match is weak. Only some rows state a clone size, as once, few, many or a class for expanded clones.

v_gene: TRBV5-4; j_gene: TRBJ2-3; abundance: .; d_gene: TRBD2; CDR3nt: TGTGCCAGCAGCTTCTTGGCGGGAGGCCGTTTTAGCACAGATACGCAGTATTTT; CDR3aa: CASSFLAGGRFSTDTQYF
v_gene: TRBV2; j_gene: TRBJ1-2; abundance: few; d_gene: .; CDR3nt: TGTGCCAGCAGTGCAGAAAATTTAGGCTACACCTTC; CDR3aa: CASSAENLGYTF
v_gene: TRBV7-8; j_gene: TRBJ1-2; abundance: .; d_gene: .; CDR3nt: TGTGCCAGCAGCTTCTCCCAGGGTGTTAACTATGGCTACACCTTC; CDR3aa: CASSFSQGVNYGYTF
v_gene: TRBV2; j_gene: TRBJ2-5; abundance: few; d_gene: .; CDR3nt: TGTGCCAGCAGTGGTAGCGCGCAAGAGACCCAGTACTTC; CDR3aa: CASSGSAQETQYF
v_gene: TRBV4-3; j_gene: TRBJ2-3; abundance: .; d_gene: .; CDR3nt: TGCGCCAGCAGCCTCAGCGTTAGCACAGATACGCAGTATTTT; CDR3aa: CASSLSVSTDTQYF
v_gene: TRBV7-9; j_gene: TRBJ2-3; abundance: .; d_gene: .; CDR3nt: TGTGCCAGCAGCTTTACTAGCCCGACAGATACGCAGTATTTT; CDR3aa: CASSFTSPTDTQYF
v_gene: TRBV5-6; j_gene: TRBJ2-2; abundance: .; d_gene: TRBD2; CDR3nt: TGTGCCAGCAGCTTAGGGACTAGCGGGCGCACCGGGGAGCTGTTTTTT; CDR3aa: CASSLGTSGRTGELFF
v_gene: TRBV7-9; j_gene: TRBJ2-3; abundance: few; d_gene: .; CDR3nt: TGTGCCAGCAGCACCCTATACACAGATACGCAGTATTTT; CDR3aa: CASSTLYTDTQYF
v_gene: TRBV30; j_gene: TRBJ2-5; abundance: once; d_gene: .; CDR3nt: TGTGCCTGGAGCCTTGACCTGCAAGAGACCCAGTACTTC; CDR3aa: CAWSLDLQETQYF
v_gene: TRBV18; j_gene: TRBJ2-7; abundance: .; d_gene: .; CDR3nt: TGTGCCAGCTCACCAACCCGGGGCGGGAACTCCTACGAGCAGTACTTC; CDR3aa: CASSPTRGGNSYEQYF
v_gene: TRBV27; j_gene: TRBJ2-7; abundance: .; d_gene: .; CDR3nt: TGTGCCAGCAGGGGGGGGACACGAAGCTCCTACGAGCAGTACTTC; CDR3aa: CASRGGTRSSYEQYF
v_gene: TRBV7-9; j_gene: TRBJ2-1; abundance: few; d_gene: TRBD2; CDR3nt: TGTGCCAGCGGGACTAGCGAGTACAATGAGCAGTTCTTC; CDR3aa: CASGTSEYNEQFF
v_gene: TRBV7-8; j_gene: TRBJ2-5; abundance: .; d_gene: .; CDR3nt: TGTGCCAGCAGCTTAAGGGGGACACCACAAGAGACCCAGTACTTC; CDR3aa: CASSLRGTPQETQYF
v_gene: TRBV2; j_gene: TRBJ1-1; abundance: .; d_gene: TRBD1; CDR3nt: TGTGCCAACGGGACAGGCCTCGAAGCTTTCTTT; CDR3aa: CANGTGLEAFF
v_gene: TRBV11-3; j_gene: TRBJ1-2; abundance: .; d_gene: TRBD1; CDR3nt: TGTGCCAGCAGCTTAAGCCGAGTCGAGACAGGGGAAGATGGCTACACCTTC; CDR3aa: CASSLSRVETGEDGYTF
v_gene: TRBV29-1; j_gene: TRBJ2-5; abundance: .; d_gene: .; CDR3nt: TGCAGCGCCGTACCTGCCAACCAAGAGACCCAGTACTTC; CDR3aa: CSAVPANQETQYF
v_gene: TRBV9; j_gene: TRBJ1-1; abundance: .; d_gene: .; CDR3nt: TGTGCCAGCAGCGTAGCCCCCAGTATCGGGCTGAACACTGAAGCTTTCTTT; CDR3aa: CASSVAPSIGLNTEAFF
v_gene: TRBV5-4; j_gene: TRBJ2-1; abundance: .; d_gene: TRBD1; CDR3nt: TGTGCCAGCAGCGCGACAGGGGGCCCGTACAATGAGCAGTTCTTC; CDR3aa: CASSATGGPYNEQFF
v_gene: TRBV28; j_gene: TRBJ1-1; abundance: .; d_gene: .; CDR3nt: TGTGCCAGCAGTTTACCGAGGCAGTGGCGGGGGAACACTGAAGCTTTCTTT; CDR3aa: CASSLPRQWRGNTEAFF
v_gene: TRBV27; j_gene: TRBJ2-2; abundance: .; d_gene: .; CDR3nt: TGTGCCAGCAGAGTAGGAGTTAACACCGGGGAGCTGTTTTTT; CDR3aa: CASRVGVNTGELFF
v_gene: TRBV10-3; j_gene: TRBJ1-1; abundance: .; d_gene: .; CDR3nt: TGTGCCATCAGTGAGTCGGCAGGGGCGGTCGGCACTGAAGCTTTCTTT; CDR3aa: CAISESAGAVGTEAFF
v_gene: TRBV9; j_gene: TRBJ1-1; abundance: .; d_gene: .; CDR3nt: TGTGCCAGCAGCGTCGGTCCAGACATGAACACTGAAGCTTTCTTT; CDR3aa: CASSVGPDMNTEAFF
v_gene: TRBV4-1; j_gene: TRBJ2-2; abundance: .; d_gene: .; CDR3nt: TGCGCCAGCAGCCAACAACCGGGGACCGGGGAGCTGTTTTTT; CDR3aa: CASSQQPGTGELFF
v_gene: TRBV6-5; j_gene: TRBJ1-1; abundance: .; d_gene: TRBD1; CDR3nt: TGTGCCAGCACCTTATCCGGGACAGGGGGCACTGAAGCTTTCTTT; CDR3aa: CASTLSGTGGTEAFF
v_gene: TRBV7-2; j_gene: TRBJ2-7; abundance: .; d_gene: TRBD1; CDR3nt: TGTGCCAGCAGCCCAGCGGACAGGGGGCGAAGCGAGCAGTACTTC; CDR3aa: CASSPADRGRSEQYF
v_gene: TRBV30; j_gene: TRBJ1-2; abundance: .; d_gene: .; CDR3nt: TGTGCCTGGCTACCGGGACAAGTTTATGGCTACACCTTC; CDR3aa: CAWLPGQVYGYTF
v_gene: TRBV4-1; j_gene: TRBJ2-7; abundance: .; d_gene: TRBD2; CDR3nt: TGCGCCAGCAAGGTAAGGACTAGCGGCTCCTACGAGCAGTACTTC; CDR3aa: CASKVRTSGSYEQYF
v_gene: TRBV7-9; j_gene: TRBJ2-3; abundance: .; d_gene: TRBD1; CDR3nt: TGTGCCAGCAGCCGACCGGGGACAGGGAGATTGTATACGCAGTATTTT; CDR3aa: CASSRPGTGRLYTQYF
v_gene: TRBV9; j_gene: TRBJ2-7; abundance: .; d_gene: .; CDR3nt: TGTGCCAGCAGCCCGCACCAAGGCCACACCTCCGAGCAGTACTTC; CDR3aa: CASSPHQGHTSEQYF
v_gene: TRBV6-1; j_gene: TRBJ1-1; abundance: .; d_gene: .; CDR3nt: TGTGCCAGCAGGTTTTACAGTGGCCCCGTTCCTGAAGCTTTCTTT; CDR3aa: CASRFYSGPVPEAFF
v_gene: TRBV10-3; j_gene: TRBJ1-4; abundance: .; d_gene: .; CDR3nt: TGTGCCATCAAAGGAGGCAGGGAGGATGAAAAACTGTTTTTT; CDR3aa: CAIKGGREDEKLFF
v_gene: TRBV7-9; j_gene: TRBJ1-1; abundance: .; d_gene: .; CDR3nt: TGTGCCAGCAGCTTGGGGGGAGGGTCCACTGAAGCTTTCTTT; CDR3aa: CASSLGGGSTEAFF
v_gene: TRBV5-1; j_gene: TRBJ2-3; abundance: .; d_gene: TRBD2; CDR3nt: TGCGCCAGCAGCTCGGGACTAGTTGGGGATACGCAGTATTTT; CDR3aa: CASSSGLVGDTQYF
v_gene: TRBV11-1; j_gene: TRBJ1-2; abundance: once; d_gene: TRBD1; CDR3nt: TGTGCCAGCAGCCATAGACAGGGCTATGGCTACACCTTC; CDR3aa: CASSHRQGYGYTF
v_gene: TRBV28; j_gene: TRBJ2-1; abundance: .; d_gene: .; CDR3nt: TGTGCCAGCAGTTTGAGCGGACTGCGGGTCGGAGAGCAGTTCTTC; CDR3aa: CASSLSGLRVGEQFF
v_gene: TRBV30; j_gene: TRBJ1-3; abundance: .; d_gene: .; CDR3nt: TGTGCCTGGAGTATCCCTACGGACATAGGAAACACCATATATTTT; CDR3aa: CAWSIPTDIGNTIYF